Listed below are T cell receptor beta chains from one sample, sequenced in a study of T cell responses to AZD1222 COVID-19 vaccine. Profiling relied on immunoSEQ multiplex PCR, and the TCRdb table lists in-frame clones only, not all of them. The table shows about 110,000 clones, with around 87% occurring only once. The sequenced sample was peripheral blood, obtained on day 0 of AZD1222 vaccination. The receptor source for this set is an adult in good health. The CDR3 runs from the conserved cysteine through the conserved F or W. D genes are given only for firm matches. The size entry is marked missing in some rows and otherwise reads once, few, many or a size class.

j_call v_call clone_size d_call cdr3_aa cdr3_nt
TRBJ2-2 TRBV4-2 few TRBD2 CASSRAGTRSAGELFF TGTGCCAGCAGCCGGGCCGGGACTAGGTCTGCCGGGGAGCTGTTTTTT
TRBJ1-1 TRBV6-5 few - CASSYGLGTGQAFF TGTGCCAGCAGTTACGGTCTTGGGACGGGTCAAGCTTTCTTT
TRBJ1-1 TRBV12-5 - - CASGPRTEPNTEAFF TGTGCTAGTGGTCCAAGGACAGAGCCAAACACTGAAGCTTTCTTT
TRBJ2-2 TRBV12-5 - - CARPNTGELFF TGTGCTAGGCCGAACACCGGGGAGCTGTTTTTT
TRBJ2-1 TRBV12-3/TRBV12-4 - - CASSFSKVGEQFF TGTGCCAGCAGTTTTTCGAAGGTAGGCGAGCAGTTCTTC
TRBJ1-1 TRBV5-1 - - CASSRSGADTEAFF TGCGCCAGCAGCCGGTCGGGGGCGGACACTGAAGCTTTCTTT
TRBJ2-7 TRBV3-1/TRBV3-2 - - CASSQAGTTYEQYF TGTGCCAGCAGCCAAGCGGGGACCACCTACGAGCAGTACTTC
TRBJ2-3 TRBV5-1 - - CASSLGVDTQYF TGCGCCAGCAGCTTGGGGGTAGATACGCAGTATTTT
TRBJ1-4 TRBV2 - TRBD1 CASSSEGTGVSKLFF TGTGCCAGCAGTTCTGAGGGGACAGGGGTTTCAAAACTGTTTTTT
TRBJ1-2 TRBV6-5 - - CASRHMGDGYTF TGTGCCAGCAGACACATGGGTGATGGCTACACCTTC
TRBJ1-1 TRBV7-9 few - CASSRTGDTEAFF TGTGCCAGCAGCCGGACCGGGGACACTGAAGCTTTCTTT
TRBJ1-1 TRBV7-9 - - CASSLDLNTEAFF TGTGCCAGCAGCTTGGACCTTAACACTGAAGCTTTCTTT
TRBJ2-5 TRBV7-6 - - CASSYLTETQYF TGTGCCAGCAGCTATTTGACGGAGACCCAGTACTTC
TRBJ1-5 TRBV15 - - CATADSDNQPQHF TGTGCCACGGCGGACAGCGATAATCAGCCCCAGCATTTT
TRBJ2-5 TRBV5-8 - - CASSGGFRETQYF TGTGCCAGCAGCGGAGGGTTTCGAGAGACCCAGTACTTC
TRBJ1-1 TRBV5-6 - - CASSLGTGRTEAFF TGTGCCAGCAGCTTGGGTACGGGGAGGACTGAAGCTTTCTTT
TRBJ1-5 TRBV4-2 - - CASSQDREHYQPQHF TGTGCCAGCAGCCAAGATCGAGAACATTATCAGCCCCAGCATTTT
TRBJ2-1 TRBV21-1 once - CAPPKSGPYNEQFF TGTGCCCCCCCGAAGTCAGGGCCCTACAATGAGCAGTTCTTC
TRBJ2-2 TRBV4-2 - TRBD2 CASSPSSASGSGELFF TGTGCCAGCAGTCCCTCTTCCGCTAGCGGGAGCGGGGAGCTGTTTTTT
TRBJ1-2 TRBV7-2 - TRBD1 CASSPLIRTGLYGYTF TGTGCCAGCAGCCCCCTGATCCGGACAGGTCTCTATGGCTACACCTTC
TRBJ1-2 TRBV6-5 - - CASSPNQGEIHGYTF TGTGCCAGCAGTCCAAACCAAGGGGAAATCCATGGCTACACCTTC
TRBJ1-2 TRBV28 once TRBD1 CASSSSGTGDETALF TGTGCCAGCAGTTCCTCCGGGACAGGGGACGAAACGGCCCTCTTC
TRBJ1-6 TRBV7-9 once TRBD1 CASSTGTGMRSSPLHF TGTGCCAGCAGCACTGGGACAGGGATGAGGAGTTCACCCCTCCACTTT
TRBJ2-1 TRBV27 - - CASSPRGAQLRGYAYNEQFF TGTGCCAGCAGCCCCAGGGGGGCGCAGCTAAGGGGGTATGCCTACAATGAGCAGTTCTTC
TRBJ1-3 TRBV2 - - CASSSSANTIYF TGTGCCAGCAGTTCCTCAGCAAACACCATATATTTT
TRBJ2-3 TRBV18 - TRBD2 CASSPLAGGPEDTQYF TGTGCCAGCTCACCCTTAGCGGGAGGCCCGGAAGATACGCAGTATTTT
TRBJ2-7 TRBV20-1 few TRBD2 CSASRQGGSSGSENEQYF TGCAGTGCTAGTCGACAGGGAGGATCTAGCGGGAGCGAGAACGAGCAGTACTTC
TRBJ1-5 TRBV19 - - CASSPRSGGQPQHF TGTGCCAGTAGTCCAAGGTCGGGGGGTCAGCCCCAGCATTTT
TRBJ1-5 TRBV2 - - CASSDRTSNQPQHF TGTGCCAGCAGTGACCGTACGAGCAATCAGCCCCAGCATTTT
TRBJ1-1 TRBV10-3 - - CAISNRDGGTEAFF TGTGCCATCAGCAACAGGGACGGAGGCACTGAAGCTTTCTTT
TRBJ1-1 TRBV18 - TRBD1 CASSPGQGANTEAFF TGTGCCAGCTCACCAGGACAGGGGGCGAACACTGAAGCTTTCTTT
TRBJ2-7 TRBV5-1 - - CASSFSGTTYEQYF TGCGCCAGCAGCTTTAGCGGAACCACCTACGAGCAGTACTTC
TRBJ2-1 TRBV19 - TRBD2 CAIGTSRGGNEQFF TGTGCCATAGGGACTAGCCGAGGGGGCAATGAGCAGTTCTTC
TRBJ1-4 TRBV27 - - CASSFWGGAEKLFF TGTGCCAGCAGTTTTTGGGGAGGGGCAGAAAAACTGTTTTTT
TRBJ2-5 TRBV5-4 - - CASSYANTGSKTQYF TGTGCCAGCAGCTACGCTAATACAGGGTCCAAGACCCAGTACTTC
TRBJ2-7 TRBV20-1 - - CSASKVGDSYEQYF TGCAGTGCTAGTAAAGTTGGGGACTCCTACGAGCAGTACTTC
TRBJ1-2 TRBV12-3/TRBV12-4 - - CASSPGLGGYTF TGTGCCAGCAGTCCCGGGTTGGGGGGCTACACCTTC
TRBJ1-2 TRBV7-2 - TRBD1 CASSLGQGYGYTF TGTGCCAGCAGCTTAGGACAGGGCTATGGCTACACCTTC
TRBJ2-1 TRBV2 - TRBD1 CASSGQGFDNEQFF TGTGCCAGCAGTGGACAGGGGTTCGACAATGAGCAGTTCTTC
TRBJ1-2 TRBV7-3 - - CASSPAGTDPYGYTF TGTGCCAGCAGCCCGGCCGGGACGGATCCCTATGGCTACACCTTC
TRBJ2-2 TRBV29-1 - - CSVDFGLGGTGELFF TGCAGCGTTGACTTTGGCCTTGGTGGCACCGGGGAGCTGTTTTTT
TRBJ1-5 TRBV2 - - CASCEADGSNQPQHF TGTGCCAGCTGTGAAGCCGACGGTAGCAATCAGCCCCAGCATTTT
TRBJ1-6 TRBV3-1/TRBV3-2 - - CASSQVGQPLHF TGTGCCAGCAGCCAAGTCGGACAACCCCTCCACTTT
TRBJ2-2 TRBV24-1 once TRBD1 CATSRTGDTGELFF TGTGCCACCAGCAGGACAGGGGACACCGGGGAGCTGTTTTTT
TRBJ2-1 TRBV12-3/TRBV12-4 - - CASSPRRREQFF TGTGCCAGCAGTCCACGAAGAAGGGAGCAGTTCTTC
TRBJ2-7 TRBV18 - TRBD1 CASSPPGQGLAEQYF TGTGCCAGCTCACCCCCGGGACAGGGCTTGGCCGAGCAGTACTTC
TRBJ1-6 TRBV2 - TRBD1 CASSGGQFYNSPLHF TGTGCCAGCAGTGGGGGACAGTTTTATAATTCACCCCTCCACTTT
TRBJ1-1 TRBV6-1 - - CASSEYGGSLNTEAFF TGTGCCAGCAGTGAATATGGGGGCAGTCTGAACACTGAAGCTTTCTTT
TRBJ1-1 TRBV5-5 - - CASSLGPTQNTEAFF TGTGCCAGCAGCCTGGGACCGACGCAGAACACTGAAGCTTTCTTT
TRBJ1-3 TRBV5-4 - - CASSSTTASGNTIYF TGTGCCAGCAGCTCCACGACAGCGTCTGGAAACACCATATATTTT
TRBJ2-7 TRBV9 - TRBD2 CASSETSGRVSGEQYF TGTGCCAGCAGCGAGACTAGCGGGAGGGTTTCGGGCGAGCAGTACTTC
TRBJ1-1 TRBV6-2/TRBV6-3 - - CASSYPATGKDTEAFF TGTGCCAGCAGTTACCCTGCCACAGGGAAGGACACTGAAGCTTTCTTT
TRBJ2-7 TRBV18 - - CASSPGTGFEQYF TGTGCCAGCTCACCAGGAACGGGTTTCGAGCAGTACTTC
TRBJ1-5 TRBV2 - TRBD1 CASTTTGGRNQPQHF TGTGCCAGCACTACCACAGGGGGCCGTAATCAGCCCCAGCATTTT